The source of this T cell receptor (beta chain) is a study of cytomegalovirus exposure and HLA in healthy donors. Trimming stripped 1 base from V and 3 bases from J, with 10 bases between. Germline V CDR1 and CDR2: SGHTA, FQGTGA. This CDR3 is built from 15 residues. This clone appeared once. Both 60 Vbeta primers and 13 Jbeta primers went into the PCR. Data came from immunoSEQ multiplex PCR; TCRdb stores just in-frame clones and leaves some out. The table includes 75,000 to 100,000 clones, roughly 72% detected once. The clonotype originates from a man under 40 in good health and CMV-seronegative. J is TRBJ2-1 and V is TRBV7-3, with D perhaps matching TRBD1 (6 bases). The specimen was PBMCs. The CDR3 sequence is CASSLNEGVYNEQFF. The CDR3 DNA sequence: TGTGCCAGCAGCTTAAATGAGGGGGTCTACAATGAGCAGTTCTTC. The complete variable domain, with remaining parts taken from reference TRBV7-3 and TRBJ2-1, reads GAGVSQTPSNKVTEKGKYVELRCDPISGHTALYWYRQSLGQGPEFLIYFQGTGAADDSGLPNDRFFAVRPEGSVSTLKIQRTERGDSAVYLCASSLNEGVYNEQFFGPGTRLTVL.